This T cell receptor beta chain came from a study of graft-versus-host responses after intestinal transplantation. Overall study context: Transplant types were multivisceral, liver-intestinal, or isolated intestinal. Every one of the recipients received anti-thymocyte globulin induction and afterwards took tacrolimus and steroids for around 3 years.

This CDR3 region has 15 residues. The germline V and J ends were trimmed by 0 bases and 3 bases, with 11 bases remaining between them. Germline CDR1 is SGDLS and CDR2 is YYNGEE. Produced via immunoSEQ multiplex PCR; TCRdb's table is partial and in-frame only. The sample lists 50,000 to 75,000 clones; 85% to 95% were seen once. Comments on this clone: Its specificity is unknown.

Findings and caveats of the study: GvH clone levels peaked in circulation, and this peak was associated with early post-transplant HvG declines. Recipient marrow showed GvH clones, some seen first in ileum or blood.

The clonotype comes from a human donor who was the organ donor for an intestinal transplant. This material consisted of unstimulated CD8+ T cells sorted from spleen or lymph node cells, taken before transplant. The gene calls are TRBV9 and TRBJ2-3, with a tentative D call TRBD2 (5 bases). In DNA, the CDR3 is TGTGCCAGCAGCGTAGAAGCGGTCCGTACAGATACGCAGTATTTT. Protein product: CASSVEAVRTDTQYF. The full variable domain, its missing parts supplied by reference TRBV9 and TRBJ2-3, is DSGVTQTPKHLITATGQRVTLRCSPRSGDLSVYWYQQSLDQGLQFLIQYYNGEERAKGNILERFSAQQFPDLHSELNLSSLELGDSALYFCASSVEAVRTDTQYFGPGTRLTVL.